The 29 T cell receptor beta chains below all came from one sample that was sequenced in a study of blood T cell repertoires in COVID-19. Sequencing was performed with immunoSEQ multiplex PCR; in TCRdb, only in-frame clones are kept and a portion is missing. The table includes 150,000 to 200,000 clones, approximately 73% detected once. Material for sequencing was PBMCs or T cells enriched from blood (not recorded which). These receptors originate from a woman in her forties or fifties with acute COVID-19.

The chain links TRBV10-3 to TRBJ2-5, with D perhaps matching TRBD1 (5 bases). Trimming removed 6 bases from V and 3 bases from J, with 11 bases in between. The germline V gene has CDR1 ENHRY and CDR2 SYGVKD. The CDR3 spans 13 residues. The CDR3 nucleotides read TGTGCCATCAGGGGGCCAGTGGAAGAGACCCAGTACTTC. It specifies CAIRGPVEETQYF.

The genes are TRBV11-3 and TRBJ2-5, with D possibly being TRBD2 (7 bases). V lost 4 bases to trimming and J lost 5 bases, with 20 bases between them. The CDR3 sequence is 16 residues long. Germline V CDR1 and CDR2: SGHNT, YENEEA. The CDR3 sequence is CASSSSLVGGRETQYF. The CDR3 nucleotides are TGTGCCAGCAGCTCCTCGCTTGTCGGGGGGCGGGAGACCCAGTACTTC.

The gene calls are TRBV7-3 and TRBJ1-2, with 8 bases lining up with TRBD1. Germline lookup yields CDR1 SGHTA and CDR2 FQGTGA. The CDR3 totals 15 residues. V lost 5 bases and J lost 4; bases outside the gene matches: 9. The CDR3 DNA is TGTGCCAGCAGCGGACCGGACAGGGAGCCCTATGGCTACACCTTC. Its translation is CASSGPDREPYGYTF.

J is TRBJ1-6 and V is TRBV11-2; D perhaps matches TRBD1 (6 bases). The CDR3 is made up of 14 amino acids. Germline V lookup: CDR1 SGHAT, CDR2 FQNNGV. V was cut by 4 bases and J by 5 bases, with 9 bases left in between. The DNA for the CDR3 is TGTGCCAGCAGCTCTACAGGGAATAATTCACCCCTCCACTTT. As protein: CASSSTGNNSPLHF. The entire variable domain, with the rest obtained from reference TRBV11-2 and TRBJ1-6, is as follows: EAGVAQSPRYKIIEKRQSVAFWCNPISGHATLYWYQQILGQGPKLLIQFQNNGVVDDSQLPKDRFSAERLKGVDSTLKIQPAKLEDSAVYLCASSSTGNNSPLHFGNGTRLTVT.

The chain joins TRBV28 to TRBJ2-1; 8 bases are shared with TRBD1. This CDR3 is built from 15 residues. V lost 5 bases to trimming and J lost 7 bases; unmatched junction nucleotides: 10. Per the germline V gene, CDR1 is MDHEN and CDR2 is SYDVKM. As DNA, the CDR3 is TGTGCCAGCAGTCCACAGGACAGGGCAGAAAATGAGCAGTTCTTC. Translation gives CASSPQDRAENEQFF.

The CDR3 region is CASSRGWRQNTEAFF. The CDR3 coding sequence is TGCGCCAGCAGCCGAGGGTGGCGGCAGAACACTGAAGCTTTCTTT. This rearrangement joins TRBV4-1 to TRBJ1-1; D not certain. The V and J ends lost 4 bases and 1 base respectively, with 13 bases between them. CDR1 and CDR2 from the germline V gene are MGHRA and YSYEKL. This CDR3 region has 15 residues.

The CDR3 sequence: CAISEIQDEKLFF. The CDR3 bases are TGTGCCATCAGTGAGATCCAGGATGAAAAACTGTTTTTT. The chain joins TRBV10-3 to TRBJ1-4; D remains ambiguous. Germline V gene lookup returns CDR1 ENHRY and CDR2 SYGVKD. Trimming shortened V by 2 bases and J by 6 bases, and 7 bases separated the two germline ends. The CDR3 sequence is 13 residues long.

The chain uses TRBV2 and TRBJ1-1, with a weak D call TRBD1 (5 bases). The V gene's germline CDR1 is SNHLY and CDR2 FYNNEI. V lost 5 bases and J lost 2, with 12 bases in between. This CDR3 region has 14 residues. CDR3 in DNA: TGTGCCAGCAGTCCTCCGGGGGGTAACACTGAAGCTTTCTTT. The encoded protein is CASSPPGGNTEAFF.

The chain uses TRBV19 and TRBJ1-5, with 7 positions matching TRBD1. CDR1 LNHDA and CDR2 SQIVND come from the germline V gene (reference sequence). The CDR3 covers 17 residues. The V and J ends lost 3 bases and 3 bases, in that order; junction bases with no gene match: 11. CDR3 amino acids: CASSIDVDRPVNQPQHF. CDR3 in DNA: TGTGCCAGTAGTATCGACGTGGACAGGCCGGTCAATCAGCCCCAGCATTTT.

The chain joins TRBV6-4 to TRBJ2-5, with D tentatively TRBD2 (6 bases). The length of the CDR3 is 13 residues. V dropped 5 bases and J dropped 0 bases, with 7 bases sitting between them. Germline loops: CDR1 MRHNA, CDR2 SNTAGT. CDR3 nucleotides: TGTGCCAGCAGTCGGGAGTACCAAGAGACCCAGTACTTC. Translation: CASSREYQETQYF.

V is TRBV18 and J is TRBJ2-3, with D maybe TRBD1 (5 bases). Germline CDR1 reads KGHSH; CDR2 reads LQKENI. V lost 5 bases and J 4 bases, leaving 16 bases between the germline ends. The CDR3 length is 15 residues. As DNA, the CDR3 is TGTGCCAGCTCAGCGGCACAGGCTTTCGCAGATACGCAGTATTTT. This encodes CASSAAQAFADTQYF. Full variable domain (remainder filled in from reference TRBV18 and TRBJ2-3): NAGVMQNPRHLVRRRGQEARLRCSPMKGHSHVYWYRQLPEEGLKFMVYLQKENIIDESGMPKERFSAEFPKEGPSILRIQQVVRGDSAAYFCASSAAQAFADTQYFGPGTRLTVL.

The chain recombines TRBV30 with TRBJ1-5; D gene unclear. The CDR3 runs to 13 residues. The germline V gene has CDR1 GTSNPN and CDR2 SVGIG (reference sequence). Trimming removed 0 bases at V and 4 bases at J, with 7 bases between. The CDR3 coding sequence is TGTGCCTGGAGTGTAAACAGAAATCAGCCCCAGCATTTT. Its translation is CAWSVNRNQPQHF.

The V and J genes are TRBV7-9 and TRBJ1-3; unclear D gene. The CDR3 runs to 15 residues. CDR1 SEHNR and CDR2 FQNEAQ come from the germline V gene (reference sequence). V was clipped by 4 bases and J by 7 bases, with 17 bases between them. CDR3: CASSSPLVSENTIYF. In DNA form, the CDR3 reads TGTGCCAGCAGCTCCCCGTTGGTGTCTGAGAACACCATATATTTT.

The chain uses TRBV18 and TRBJ1-2; tentatively, D is TRBD1 (6 bases). The V gene lost 2 bases and the J gene lost 6 bases, with 10 bases spanning the gap. This CDR3 is built from 13 residues. The germline V gene has CDR1 KGHSH and CDR2 LQKENI. CDR3 region: CASSPRGGNGYTF. The CDR3 nucleotides read TGTGCCAGCTCACCAAGAGGGGGTAATGGCTACACCTTC.

The V call is TRBV6-5, the J call TRBJ2-5; the match to TRBD2 covers 11 bases. V shed 7 bases, J shed 3 bases, and the junction held 4 bases outside the gene matches. This CDR3 has 14 amino acids. Germline V CDR1 and CDR2: MNHEY, SVGAGI. For the CDR3, the DNA is TGTGCCAGCAAAGTAGCGGGGGGGGAAGAGACCCAGTACTTC. Protein: CASKVAGGEETQYF.

The chain is built from TRBV7-9 and TRBJ2-5; either TRBD1 or TRBD2 may supply D (5 bases each). The CDR3 sequence is 13 residues long. The germline V gene has CDR1 SEHNR and CDR2 FQNEAQ (reference sequence). V dropped 5 bases and J dropped 7 bases, with 14 bases sitting between them. The chain's CDR3 is CASSLGESRTQYF. CDR3 DNA sequence: TGTGCCAGCAGCCTAGGGGAGTCTAGGACCCAGTACTTC. Combining the CDR3 with reference TRBV7-9 and TRBJ2-5 gives the whole variable domain DTGVSQNPRHKITKRGQNVTFRCDPISEHNRLYWYRQTLGQGPEFLTYFQNEAQLEKSRLLSDRFSAERPKGSFSTLEIQRTEQGDSAMYLCASSLGESRTQYFGPGTRLLVL.

The chain carries TRBV28 and TRBJ2-3, with D possibly matching TRBD1 (6 bases). Trimming left V 6 bases short and J 6 bases short, with 16 bases between. The CDR3 runs to 14 residues. From germline, CDR1 is MDHEN and CDR2 SYDVKM. The CDR3 DNA reads TGTGCCAGCAGGGACAGCTCAGTTGTGGATACGCAGTATTTT. Amino acids: CASRDSSVVDTQYF.

The V and J genes are TRBV28 and TRBJ1-1; 7 nucleotides line up with TRBD1. Germline CDR1 reads MDHEN; CDR2 reads SYDVKM. The CDR3 loop spans 15 amino acids. V lost 6 bases, J lost 5 bases, and 12 bases stayed unmatched. For the CDR3, the DNA is TGTGCCAGCAGGCCCCCGAGAGGGGGCATGACTGAAGCTTTCTTT. Translation: CASRPPRGGMTEAFF.

This chain joins TRBV28 and TRBJ1-4, with a possible D match to TRBD1 (5 bases). The length of the CDR3 is 14 residues. The V end was cut by 5 bases, the J end by 7 bases, with 14 bases between. Germline lookup yields CDR1 MDHEN and CDR2 SYDVKM. The CDR3 bases are TGTGCCAGCAGTCTACCGGGGGAAGCTGAAAAACTGTTTTTT. This translates into CASSLPGEAEKLFF.

The chain has TRBV18 and TRBJ1-1, with 7 bases identical to TRBD1. The CDR3 covers 17 residues. Germline loops: CDR1 KGHSH, CDR2 LQKENI. V was pared by 3 bases and J by 5 bases, with 15 bases of the junction left unmatched. CDR3 region: CASSPTLRGNAGTEAFF. The DNA of the CDR3 is TGTGCCAGCTCACCGACACTCAGGGGGAATGCGGGAACTGAAGCTTTCTTT.

This clone was recorded many times. The rearrangement joins TRBV19 to TRBJ1-6, with 10 bases that match TRBD1. Germline CDR1 is LNHDA and CDR2 is SQIVND (reference sequence). The CDR3 consists of 15 residues. The J segment lost 8 bases and the V segment lost 1 base, leaving 2 bases of the junction unmatched. The CDR3 DNA sequence: TGTGCCAGTAGTATAGGGGACAGGGGTCATTCACCCCTCCACTTT. Amino acids: CASSIGDRGHSPLHF. Full variable domain (remainder filled in from reference TRBV19 and TRBJ1-6): DGGITQSPKYLFRKEGQNVTLSCEQNLNHDAMYWYRQDPGQGLRLIYYSQIVNDFQKGDIAEGYSVSREKKESFPLTVTSAQKNPTAFYLCASSIGDRGHSPLHFGNGTRLTVT.

The rearrangement joins TRBV28 to TRBJ1-5, with 8 nucleotides matching TRBD1. J lost 6 bases, V lost 3 bases, and 10 bases had no gene match. CDR3 size: 16 residues. Germline V gene lookup returns CDR1 MDHEN and CDR2 SYDVKM. The CDR3: CASSLGIQGAGQPQHF. The CDR3 DNA sequence: TGTGCCAGCAGTTTGGGTATTCAGGGGGCCGGTCAGCCCCAGCATTTT.

V gene TRBV28 combines with J gene TRBJ2-4, with D possibly TRBD1 on 6 matching bases. V was trimmed by 7 bases and J by 1 base, leaving 8 bases between them. In germline, CDR1 is MDHEN, CDR2 SYDVKM. The CDR3 totals 13 residues. Here the CDR3 reads CASIDRAKNIQYF. The CDR3 DNA is TGTGCCAGCATAGACAGGGCCAAAAACATTCAGTACTTC.

V usage is TRBV2 and J usage is TRBJ1-5, with a possible D match to TRBD1 (6 bases). V was shortened by 9 bases and J by 3 bases, with 18 bases between the two germline ends. Germline V lookup: CDR1 SNHLY, CDR2 FYNNEI. The CDR3 is made up of 15 amino acids. The CDR3 DNA reads as TGTGCCAGTAATTCTCAGGGGCTCGCCAATCAGCCCCAGCATTTT. This gives the protein CASNSQGLANQPQHF.

The rearrangement links TRBV7-3 to TRBJ1-2; tentatively, D is TRBD1 (5 bases). V shed 2 bases and J shed 4 bases, with 14 bases lying between them. There are 15 residues in the CDR3. CDR1 and CDR2 (germline): SGHTA, FQGTGA. CDR3 DNA: TGTGCCAGCAGCTTAGGAGGGGAAGGGACCTATGGCTACACCTTC. It is translated as CASSLGGEGTYGYTF. The complete variable domain, with remaining parts taken from reference TRBV7-3 and TRBJ1-2, reads GAGVSQTPSNKVTEKGKYVELRCDPISGHTALYWYRQSLGQGPEFLIYFQGTGAADDSGLPNDRFFAVRPEGSVSTLKIQRTERGDSAVYLCASSLGGEGTYGYTFGSGTRLTVV.

The chain has TRBV5-8 and TRBJ2-1; 11 positions agree with TRBD2. This CDR3 is 15 amino acids long. Trimming removed 4 bases from V and 8 bases from J; junction bases left unmatched: 8. CDR1 and CDR2 from the germline V gene are SGHTS and YDEGEE. CDR3 protein: CASSLAGTSGYEQFF. The CDR3 DNA is TGTGCCAGCAGCCTCGCAGGGACTAGCGGCTATGAGCAGTTCTTC.

CDR3 nucleotide sequence: TGTGCCAGCAGTTTAACGGGTAATTCACCCCTCCACTTT. Protein: CASSLTGNSPLHF. The rearrangement uses TRBV28 and TRBJ1-6; D is unresolved. Trimming took 2 bases from V and 6 from J, leaving 5 bases between them. Germline assignment: CDR1 MDHEN and CDR2 SYDVKM. The CDR3 spans 13 residues.

This clone was seen more than once but under ten times. The V gene is TRBV11-3, the J gene TRBJ2-2; 8 bases agree with TRBD1. Germline CDR1 reads SGHNT; CDR2 reads YENEEA. After removal of 4 bases from V and 6 bases from J, the junction contained 7 bases not matched to a gene. This CDR3 spans 15 amino acids. This CDR3 reads CASSSTGVGAGELFF. The CDR3 coding sequence is TGTGCCAGCAGCTCGACAGGGGTGGGGGCCGGGGAGCTGTTTTTT.

V usage is TRBV7-8 and J usage is TRBJ1-2; D gene unclear. In germline, CDR1 is SGHVS, CDR2 FQNEAQ. Trimming left V 7 bases short and J 9 bases short, with 15 bases between. The CDR3 loop spans 12 amino acids. The DNA of the CDR3 is TGTGCCAGCACCGCTCGGGGAGAAAGCTACACCTTC. Translating it yields CASTARGESYTF.